Below, 9 T cell receptor beta chains from the same sample are listed, as sequenced in a study of OX40 agonist ivuxolimab in advanced cancers. Sequencing used immunoSEQ multiplex PCR; TCRdb keeps in-frame clones, though not all of them. Among 70,000 to 75,000 clones listed, around 90% were seen once. The material sequenced was CD4+ or CD8+ T cells sorted from blood, taken in a trial of the OX40 agonist ivuxolimab. The receptors stem from an adult with an advanced solid tumor such as melanoma, head and neck, liver or kidney cancer.

J is TRBJ2-3 and V is TRBV7-2; D possibly corresponds to TRBD1 (5 bases). CDR1 is SGHTA and CDR2 is FQGNSA in the germline V gene. V was cut by 4 bases and J by 4 bases, with 12 bases left in between. The CDR3 length is 14 residues. CDR3 protein: CASSSGQKADTQYF. CDR3 nucleotide sequence: TGTGCCAGCAGCTCCGGACAAAAGGCAGATACGCAGTATTTT.

The CDR3 nucleotides read TGTGCCAGCAGCTTCAGGGGCGAGAACACTGAAGCTTTCTTT. This translates into CASSFRGENTEAFF. The rearrangement links TRBV11-3 to TRBJ1-1; D may be TRBD1 (6 bases). The length of the CDR3 is 14 residues. Germline values: CDR1 SGHNT, CDR2 YENEEA. The V end lost 3 bases, the J end lost 1 base, and 9 bases lay between the germline ends.

This chain joins TRBV6-1 and TRBJ1-6, with D tentatively TRBD1 (6 bases). V was cut by 2 bases and J by 9 bases, with 14 bases left in between. This CDR3 region has 15 residues. Germline CDR1 reads MNHNS; CDR2 reads SASEGT. The CDR3 sequence: CASSESVGGGSPLHF. Written as DNA, the CDR3 is TGTGCCAGCAGTGAATCCGTAGGGGGGGGTTCACCCCTCCACTTT.

The J gene is TRBJ2-1, the V gene TRBV9; no firm D call. The CDR3 contains 13 residues. The germline gives CDR1 SGDLS, CDR2 YYNGEE. The V gene lost 3 bases and the J gene lost 4 bases, with 8 bases spanning the gap. The CDR3 is CASSEDVYNEQFF. In DNA, the CDR3 is TGTGCCAGCAGCGAGGATGTTTACAATGAGCAGTTCTTC.

This rearrangement joins TRBV2 to TRBJ1-6, with 10 bases lining up with TRBD1. This CDR3 comprises 14 residues. Trimming removed 5 bases from V and 7 bases from J; junction bases left unmatched: 2. CDR1 is SNHLY, CDR2 FYNNEI, per germline. For the CDR3, the DNA is TGTGCCAGCAGTATGGACAGGGGGAATTCACCCCTCCACTTT. It is translated as CASSMDRGNSPLHF.

This sequence joins TRBV9 and TRBJ1-4, with 7 bases lining up with TRBD1. V was clipped by 2 bases and J by 10 bases; unmatched bases: 8. The CDR3 has 14 amino acids. The V gene's germline CDR1 is SGDLS and CDR2 YYNGEE. The CDR3 reads CASSVGTVNVKLFF. DNA for the CDR3: TGTGCCAGCAGCGTTGGGACAGTTAACGTAAAACTGTTTTTT.

Points on this clone: Different DNA sequences within this sample yield the same CDR3. The rearrangement joins TRBV9 to TRBJ2-3; no clear D gene. Germline CDR1 and CDR2: SGDLS and YYNGEE. V was cut by 0 bases and J by 0 bases, with 8 bases left in between. The CDR3 has 15 residues. The chain's CDR3 is CASSVVAGSTDTQYF. In nucleotides, the CDR3 is TGTGCCAGCAGCGTAGTGGCCGGGAGCACAGATACGCAGTATTTT.

The V gene is TRBV5-5, the J gene TRBJ1-5; D perhaps matches TRBD1 (5 bases). In germline, CDR1 is SGHKS, CDR2 YYEKEE (reference sequence). The CDR3 is 15 residues long. Trimming removed 1 base from V and 1 base from J, with 9 bases in between. DNA of the CDR3: TGTGCCAGCAGCTTGAGGGGTGACAGCAATCAGCCCCAGCATTTT. It codes for CASSLRGDSNQPQHF.

CDR3 sequence (DNA): TGTGCCAGCACTCGGACTAGCGGGGCGACCACAGATACGCAGTATTTT. It encodes CASTRTSGATTDTQYF. This chain uses TRBV11-1 with TRBJ2-3, with TRBD2 identical over 12 bases. The CDR3 runs to 16 residues. The germline V gene encodes CDR1 SGHAT and CDR2 FQDESV (reference sequence). J lost 2 bases, V lost 7 bases, and 7 bases had no gene match. Based on the CDR3 plus reference TRBV11-1 and TRBJ2-3, the full variable domain is EAEVAQSPRYKITEKSQAVAFWCDPISGHATLYWYRQILGQGPELLVQFQDESVVDDSQLPKDRFSAERLKGVDSTLKIQPAELGDSAMYLCASTRTSGATTDTQYFGPGTRLTVL.